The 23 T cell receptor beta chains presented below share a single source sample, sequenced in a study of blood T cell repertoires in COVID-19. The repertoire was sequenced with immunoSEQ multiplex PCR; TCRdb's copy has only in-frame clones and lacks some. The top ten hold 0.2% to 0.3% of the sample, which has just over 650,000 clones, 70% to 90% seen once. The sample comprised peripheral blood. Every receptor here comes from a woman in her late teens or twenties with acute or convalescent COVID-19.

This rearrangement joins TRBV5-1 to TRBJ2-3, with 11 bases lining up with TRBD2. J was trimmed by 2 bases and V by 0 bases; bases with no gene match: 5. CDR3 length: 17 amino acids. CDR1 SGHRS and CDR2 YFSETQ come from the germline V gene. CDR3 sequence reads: CASSLAWGLAVTDTQYF. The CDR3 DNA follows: TGCGCCAGCAGCTTGGCGTGGGGACTAGCGGTCACAGATACGCAGTATTTT.

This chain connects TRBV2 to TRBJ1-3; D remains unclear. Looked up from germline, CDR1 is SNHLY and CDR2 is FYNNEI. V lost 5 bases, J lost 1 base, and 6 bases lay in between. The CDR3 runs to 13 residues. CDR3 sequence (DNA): TGTGCCAGCAGTCCCAGTTCTGGAAACACCATATATTTT. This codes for CASSPSSGNTIYF.

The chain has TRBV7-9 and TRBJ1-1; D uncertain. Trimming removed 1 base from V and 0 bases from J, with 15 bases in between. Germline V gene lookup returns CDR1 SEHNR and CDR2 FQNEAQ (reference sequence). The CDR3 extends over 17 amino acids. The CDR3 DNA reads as TGTGCCAGCAGCTTAGTTCGGGGTATCAAAATGAACACTGAAGCTTTCTTT. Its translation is CASSLVRGIKMNTEAFF.

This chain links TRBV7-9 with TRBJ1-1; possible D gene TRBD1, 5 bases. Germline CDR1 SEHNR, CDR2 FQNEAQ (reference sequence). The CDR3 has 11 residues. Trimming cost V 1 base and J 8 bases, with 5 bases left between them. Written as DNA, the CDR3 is TGTGCCAGCAGCTTAGGGACAGAAGCTTTCTTT. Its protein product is CASSLGTEAFF. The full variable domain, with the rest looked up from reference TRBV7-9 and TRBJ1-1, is DTGVSQNPRHKITKRGQNVTFRCDPISEHNRLYWYRQTLGQGPEFLTYFQNEAQLEKSRLLSDRFSAERPKGSFSTLEIQRTEQGDSAMYLCASSLGTEAFFGQGTRLTVV.

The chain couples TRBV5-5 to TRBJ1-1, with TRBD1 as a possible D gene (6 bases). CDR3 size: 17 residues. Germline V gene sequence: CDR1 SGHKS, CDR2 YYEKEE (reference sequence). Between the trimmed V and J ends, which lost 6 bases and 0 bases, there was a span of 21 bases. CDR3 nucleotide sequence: TGTGCCAGCACCTCAGAGGGACATTTACTCATGAACACTGAAGCTTTCTTT. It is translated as CASTSEGHLLMNTEAFF.

The CDR3 is CASGLDRAGAHNEQFF. The CDR3 DNA reads TGTGCTAGTGGTTTGGACCGAGCGGGGGCCCACAATGAGCAGTTCTTC. The chain has TRBV12-5 and TRBJ2-1, with TRBD2 matching 8 bases. The CDR3 extends over 16 amino acids. Germline loops: CDR1 LGHNT, CDR2 FRNRAP. Trimming took 1 base from V and 5 from J; bases not matched to a gene: 7.

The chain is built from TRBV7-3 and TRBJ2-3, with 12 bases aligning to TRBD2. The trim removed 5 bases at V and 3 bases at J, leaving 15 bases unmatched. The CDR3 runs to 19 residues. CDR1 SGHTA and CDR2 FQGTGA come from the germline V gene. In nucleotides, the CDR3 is TGTGCCAGCAGCCCTCAATTGACTAGCGGGGGAGGTGTTACAGATACGCAGTATTTT. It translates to CASSPQLTSGGGVTDTQYF.

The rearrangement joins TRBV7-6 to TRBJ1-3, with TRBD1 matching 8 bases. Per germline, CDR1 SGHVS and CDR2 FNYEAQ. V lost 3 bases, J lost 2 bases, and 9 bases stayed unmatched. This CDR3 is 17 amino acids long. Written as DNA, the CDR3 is TGTGCCAGCAGCTTTTCCCAGGGGGCAGCTCCTGGAAACACCATATATTTT. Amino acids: CASSFSQGAAPGNTIYF.

The CDR3 here is CASSELRGQGADEQYF. The CDR3 nucleotides read TGTGCCAGCAGTGAATTAAGGGGACAGGGGGCCGACGAGCAGTACTTC. This sequence joins TRBV25-1 and TRBJ2-7; TRBD1 matches 12 bases. The CDR3 extends over 16 amino acids. The V gene's germline CDR1 is MGHDK and CDR2 SYGVNS. Losses at the gene ends were 1 base for V and 5 bases for J; bases not matched to a gene: 6.

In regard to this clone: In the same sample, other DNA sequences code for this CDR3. The DNA of the CDR3 is TGTGCCAGCAGTTTCAGGGGGGCCTATGGCTACACCTTC. Its protein is CASSFRGAYGYTF. The chain combines TRBV28 with TRBJ1-2; 7 bases are shared with TRBD1. The germline V gene encodes CDR1 MDHEN and CDR2 SYDVKM. This CDR3 spans 13 amino acids. The junction had 2 bases not matched to a gene; V was cut back by 3 bases and J by 4 bases.

This CDR3 reads CASSPKSDRSRRAQHF. The CDR3 coding sequence is TGTGCCAGCTCACCGAAGTCAGACAGGAGTAGAAGGGCCCAGCATTTT. V and J are TRBV18 and TRBJ1-5, with D possibly TRBD1 on 6 matching bases. V lost 3 bases, J lost 11 bases, and 23 bases lay in between. The CDR3 has 16 amino acids. Germline lookup yields CDR1 KGHSH and CDR2 LQKENI. The full variable domain, completed using reference TRBV18 and TRBJ1-5, is NAGVMQNPRHLVRRRGQEARLRCSPMKGHSHVYWYRQLPEEGLKFMVYLQKENIIDESGMPKERFSAEFPKEGPSILRIQQVVRGDSAAYFCASSPKSDRSRRAQHFGDGTRLSIL.

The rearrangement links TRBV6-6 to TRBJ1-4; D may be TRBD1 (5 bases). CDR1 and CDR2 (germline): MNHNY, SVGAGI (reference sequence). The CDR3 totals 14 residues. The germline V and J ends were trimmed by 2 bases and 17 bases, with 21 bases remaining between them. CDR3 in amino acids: CASSYTIDSGYCFF. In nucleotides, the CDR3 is TGTGCCAGCAGTTACACCATTGACAGTGGATACTGTTTTTTT.

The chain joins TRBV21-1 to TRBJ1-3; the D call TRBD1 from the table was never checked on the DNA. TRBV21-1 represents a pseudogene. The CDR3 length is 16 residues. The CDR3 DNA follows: TGTGCCAGCAGCAAAGACCCAGGGGTCTCTGGAAACACCATATATTTT. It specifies CASSKDPGVSGNTIYF.

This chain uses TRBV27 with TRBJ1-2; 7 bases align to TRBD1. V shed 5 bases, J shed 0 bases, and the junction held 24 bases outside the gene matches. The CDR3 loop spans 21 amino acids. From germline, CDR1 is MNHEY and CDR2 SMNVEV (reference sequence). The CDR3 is CASSIYGTYSSGQSPNYGYTF. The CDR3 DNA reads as TGTGCCAGCAGTATCTATGGGACTTATTCATCGGGACAGAGTCCTAACTATGGCTACACCTTC.

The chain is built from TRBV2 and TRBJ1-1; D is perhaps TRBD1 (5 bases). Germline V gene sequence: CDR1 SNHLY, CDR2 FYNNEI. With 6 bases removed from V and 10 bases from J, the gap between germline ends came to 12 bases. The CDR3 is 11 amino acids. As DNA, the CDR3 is TGTGCCAGCAGCCCCCAGGGTCCAGCTTTCTTT. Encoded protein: CASSPQGPAFF.

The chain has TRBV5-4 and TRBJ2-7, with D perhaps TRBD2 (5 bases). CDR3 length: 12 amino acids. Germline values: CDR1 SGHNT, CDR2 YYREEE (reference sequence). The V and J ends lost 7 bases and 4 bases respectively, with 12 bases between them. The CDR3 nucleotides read TGTGCCAGCGAACGGGGTAGGTACGAGCAGTACTTC. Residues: CASERGRYEQYF.

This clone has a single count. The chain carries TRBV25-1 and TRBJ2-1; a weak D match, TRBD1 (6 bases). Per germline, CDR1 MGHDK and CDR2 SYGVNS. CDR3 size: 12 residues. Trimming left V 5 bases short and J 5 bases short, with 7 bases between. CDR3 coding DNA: TGTGCCAGCAGTTACAGGGACAATGAGCAGTTCTTC. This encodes CASSYRDNEQFF.

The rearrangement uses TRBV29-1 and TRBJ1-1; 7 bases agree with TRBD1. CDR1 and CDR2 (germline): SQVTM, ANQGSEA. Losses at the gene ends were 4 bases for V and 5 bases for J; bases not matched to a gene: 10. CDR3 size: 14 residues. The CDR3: CSVVTGAGRTEAFF. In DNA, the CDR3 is TGCAGCGTTGTAACAGGGGCCGGCAGGACTGAAGCTTTCTTT.

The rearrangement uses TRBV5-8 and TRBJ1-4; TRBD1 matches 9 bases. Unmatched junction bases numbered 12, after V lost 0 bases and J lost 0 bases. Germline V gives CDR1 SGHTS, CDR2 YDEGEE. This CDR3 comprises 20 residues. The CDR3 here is CASSLGTGGNLVTTNEKLFF. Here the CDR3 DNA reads TGTGCCAGCAGCTTGGGTACAGGGGGCAATTTGGTGACAACTAATGAAAAACTGTTTTTT.

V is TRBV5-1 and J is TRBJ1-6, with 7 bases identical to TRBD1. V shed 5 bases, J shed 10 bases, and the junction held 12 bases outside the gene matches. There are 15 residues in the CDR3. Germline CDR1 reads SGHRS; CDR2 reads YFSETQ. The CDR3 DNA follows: TGCGCCAGCAGAACCCGACAGGGTTTAGAATCACCCCTCCACTTT. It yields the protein CASRTRQGLESPLHF.

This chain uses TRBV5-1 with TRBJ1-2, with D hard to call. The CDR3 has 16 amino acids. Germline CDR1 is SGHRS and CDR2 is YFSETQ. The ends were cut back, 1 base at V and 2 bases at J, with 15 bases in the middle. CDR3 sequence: CASSLTPDTTNYGYTF. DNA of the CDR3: TGCGCCAGCAGCTTGACCCCAGACACGACCAACTATGGCTACACCTTC. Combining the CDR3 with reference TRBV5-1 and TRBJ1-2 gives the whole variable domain KAGVTQTPRYLIKTRGQQVTLSCSPISGHRSVSWYQQTPGQGLQFLFEYFSETQRNKGNFPGRFSGRQFSNSRSEMNVSTLELGDSALYLCASSLTPDTTNYGYTFGSGTRLTVV.

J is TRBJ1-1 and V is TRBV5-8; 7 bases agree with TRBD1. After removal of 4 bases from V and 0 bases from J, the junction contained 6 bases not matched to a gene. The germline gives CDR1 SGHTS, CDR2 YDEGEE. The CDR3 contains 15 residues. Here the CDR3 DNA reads TGTGCCAGCAGCCCGGGACAGCTGATGAACACTGAAGCTTTCTTT. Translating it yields CASSPGQLMNTEAFF.

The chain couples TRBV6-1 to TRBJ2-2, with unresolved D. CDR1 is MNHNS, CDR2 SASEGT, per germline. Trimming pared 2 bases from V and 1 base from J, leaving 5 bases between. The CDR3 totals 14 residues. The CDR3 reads CASSETRNTGELFF. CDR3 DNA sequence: TGTGCCAGCAGTGAAACCAGGAACACCGGGGAGCTGTTTTTT.